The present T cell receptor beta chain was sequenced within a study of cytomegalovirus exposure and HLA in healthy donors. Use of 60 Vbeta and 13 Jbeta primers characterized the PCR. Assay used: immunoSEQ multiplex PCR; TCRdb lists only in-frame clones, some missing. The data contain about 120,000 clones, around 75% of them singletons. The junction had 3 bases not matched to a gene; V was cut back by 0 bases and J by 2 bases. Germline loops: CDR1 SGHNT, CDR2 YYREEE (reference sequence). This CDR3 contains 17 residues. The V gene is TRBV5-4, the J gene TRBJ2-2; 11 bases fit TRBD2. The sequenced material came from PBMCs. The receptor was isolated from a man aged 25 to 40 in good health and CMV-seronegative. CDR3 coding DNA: TGTGCCAGCAGCTTGGGACTAGCGGGAATAAACACCGGGGAGCTGTTTTTT. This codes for CASSLGLAGINTGELFF.